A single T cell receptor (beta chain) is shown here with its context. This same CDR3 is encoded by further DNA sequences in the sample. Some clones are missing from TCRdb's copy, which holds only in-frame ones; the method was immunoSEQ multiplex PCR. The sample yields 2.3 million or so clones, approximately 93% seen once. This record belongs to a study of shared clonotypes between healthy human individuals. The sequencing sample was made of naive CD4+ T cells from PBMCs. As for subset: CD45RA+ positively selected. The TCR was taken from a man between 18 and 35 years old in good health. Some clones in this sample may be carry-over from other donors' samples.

CDR3 region: CASSLEDTQYF. The CDR3 nucleotides read TGTGCCAGCAGCTTAGAAGATACGCAGTATTTT. The chain recombines TRBV7-2 with TRBJ2-3; D remains unclear. Trimming took 1 base from V and 5 from J, leaving 1 base between them. This CDR3 is 11 amino acids long. Germline assignment: CDR1 SGHTA and CDR2 FQGNSA.